This paragraph reports one T cell receptor beta chain. The antigen remains undetermined. This record comes from a study of a mutant IDH1 vaccine in newly diagnosed glioma. The method was immunoSEQ multiplex PCR; TCRdb's version includes in-frame clones alone and lacks a portion of them. The repertoire includes more than 55,000 clones, about 81% of them detected once, and about 8.8% sits in the top ten. Trimming took 2 bases from V and 0 from J; bases not matched to a gene: 3. The CDR3 extends over 14 amino acids. Germline loops: CDR1 GTSNPN, CDR2 SVGIG (reference sequence). The time point here: week 23, last vaccination. Mutant IDH1 20-mer peptide, at 300 ug, made up each vaccine dose, with topical imiquimod.

The sample consisted of PBMCs, taken from a glioma patient whose treatment included an IDH1 peptide vaccine. The chain couples TRBV30 to TRBJ1-2; 7 positions match TRBD1. The receptor's source is a woman in her thirties or forties with glioma. Some clones in this sample may be carry-over from other donors' samples. The CDR3 loop is CAWSRDSTNYGYTF. Here the CDR3 DNA reads TGTGCCTGGAGTCGGGACAGTACTAACTATGGCTACACCTTC.